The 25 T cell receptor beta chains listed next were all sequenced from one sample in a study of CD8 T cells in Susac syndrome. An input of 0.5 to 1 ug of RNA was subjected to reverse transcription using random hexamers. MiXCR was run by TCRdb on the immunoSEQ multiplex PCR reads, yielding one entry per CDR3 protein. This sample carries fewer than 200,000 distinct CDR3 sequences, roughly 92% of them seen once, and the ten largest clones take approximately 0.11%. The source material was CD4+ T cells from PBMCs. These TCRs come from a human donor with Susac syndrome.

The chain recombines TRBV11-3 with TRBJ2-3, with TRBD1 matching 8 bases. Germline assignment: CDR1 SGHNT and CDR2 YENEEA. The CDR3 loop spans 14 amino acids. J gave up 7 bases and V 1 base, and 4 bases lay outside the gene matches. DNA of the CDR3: TGTGCCAGCAGCTTAGTCCAGGGGGCGAATACGCAGTATTTT. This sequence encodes CASSLVQGANTQYF.

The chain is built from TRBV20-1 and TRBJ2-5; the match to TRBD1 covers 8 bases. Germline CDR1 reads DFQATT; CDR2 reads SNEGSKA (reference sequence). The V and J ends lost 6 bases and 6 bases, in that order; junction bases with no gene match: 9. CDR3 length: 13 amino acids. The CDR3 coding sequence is TGCAGTGCCCAGGGACAGGACGTGAAGACCCAGTACTTC. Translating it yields CSAQGQDVKTQYF.

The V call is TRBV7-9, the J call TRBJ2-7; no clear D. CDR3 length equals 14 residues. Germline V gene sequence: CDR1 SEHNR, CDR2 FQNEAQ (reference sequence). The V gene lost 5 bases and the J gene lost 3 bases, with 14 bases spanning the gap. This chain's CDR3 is CASSPDMGLYEQYF. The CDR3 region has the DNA TGTGCCAGCAGCCCCGACATGGGTCTCTACGAGCAGTACTTC.

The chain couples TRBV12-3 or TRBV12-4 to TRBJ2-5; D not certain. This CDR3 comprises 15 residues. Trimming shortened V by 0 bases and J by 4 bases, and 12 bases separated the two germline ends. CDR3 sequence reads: CASSLARSFRETQYF. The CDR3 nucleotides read TGTGCCAGCAGTTTAGCGCGGTCTTTCCGAGAGACCCAGTACTTC.

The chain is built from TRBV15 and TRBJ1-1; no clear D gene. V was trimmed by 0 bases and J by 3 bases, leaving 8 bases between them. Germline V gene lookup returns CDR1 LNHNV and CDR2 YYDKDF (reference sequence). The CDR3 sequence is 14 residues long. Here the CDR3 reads CATSRELTDTEAFF. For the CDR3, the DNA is TGTGCCACCAGCAGAGAATTAACGGACACTGAAGCTTTCTTT.

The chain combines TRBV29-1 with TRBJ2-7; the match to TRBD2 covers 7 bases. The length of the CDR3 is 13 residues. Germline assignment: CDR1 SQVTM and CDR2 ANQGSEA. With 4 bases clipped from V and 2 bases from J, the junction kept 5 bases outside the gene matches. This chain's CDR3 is CSVVGGGAYEQYF. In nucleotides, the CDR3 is TGCAGCGTTGTTGGGGGGGGTGCCTACGAGCAGTACTTC.

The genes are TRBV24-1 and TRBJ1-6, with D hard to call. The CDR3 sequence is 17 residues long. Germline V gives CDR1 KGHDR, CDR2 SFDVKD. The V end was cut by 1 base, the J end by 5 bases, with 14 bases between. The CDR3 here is CATSDLKATSNNSPLHF. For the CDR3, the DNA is TGTGCCACCAGTGATTTAAAGGCGACCTCGAATAATTCACCCCTCCACTTT.

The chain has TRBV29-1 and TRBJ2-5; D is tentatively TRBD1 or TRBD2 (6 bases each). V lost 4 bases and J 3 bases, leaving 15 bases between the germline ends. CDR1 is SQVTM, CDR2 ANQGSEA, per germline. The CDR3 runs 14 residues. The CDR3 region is CSVAIGGREETQYF. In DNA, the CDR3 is TGCAGCGTTGCGATCGGGGGCAGGGAAGAGACCCAGTACTTC.

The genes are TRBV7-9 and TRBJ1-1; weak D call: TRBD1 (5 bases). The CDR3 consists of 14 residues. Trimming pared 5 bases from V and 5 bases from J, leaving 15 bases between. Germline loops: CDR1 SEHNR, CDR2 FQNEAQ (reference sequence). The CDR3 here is CASSTLGGRTEAFF. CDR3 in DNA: TGTGCCAGCAGCACCCTCGGGGGTAGGACTGAAGCTTTCTTT.

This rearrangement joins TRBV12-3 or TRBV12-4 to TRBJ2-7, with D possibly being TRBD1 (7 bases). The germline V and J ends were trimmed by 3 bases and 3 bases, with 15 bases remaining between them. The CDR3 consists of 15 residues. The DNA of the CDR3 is TGTGCCAGCAGTTTTTCCCAGGGGGGTCTCTACGAGCAGTACTTC. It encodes CASSFSQGGLYEQYF.

The CDR3 here is CASRGQGMGDLEAFF. The CDR3 coding sequence is TGTGCCAGCCGCGGACAGGGCATGGGTGATCTTGAAGCTTTCTTT. The chain couples TRBV19 to TRBJ1-1, with TRBD1 matching over 8 bases. The CDR3 is 15 amino acids. The germline gives CDR1 LNHDA, CDR2 SQIVND (reference sequence). Trimming removed 9 bases from V and 7 bases from J; junction bases left unmatched: 16.

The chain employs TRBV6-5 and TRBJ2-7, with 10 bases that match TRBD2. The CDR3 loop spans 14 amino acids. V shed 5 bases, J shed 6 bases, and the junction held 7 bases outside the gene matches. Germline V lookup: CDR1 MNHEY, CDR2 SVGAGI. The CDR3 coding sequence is TGTGCCAGCAGTAAGCGGGGGGGCGTACGCGAGCAGTACTTC. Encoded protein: CASSKRGGVREQYF.

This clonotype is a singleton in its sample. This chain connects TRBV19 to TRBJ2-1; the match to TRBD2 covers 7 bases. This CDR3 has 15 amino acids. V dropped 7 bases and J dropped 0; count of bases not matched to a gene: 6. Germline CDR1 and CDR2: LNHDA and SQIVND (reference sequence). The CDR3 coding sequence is TGTGCCAGTACGCGGGACTACAGCTCCTACAATGAGCAGTTCTTC. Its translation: CASTRDYSSYNEQFF.

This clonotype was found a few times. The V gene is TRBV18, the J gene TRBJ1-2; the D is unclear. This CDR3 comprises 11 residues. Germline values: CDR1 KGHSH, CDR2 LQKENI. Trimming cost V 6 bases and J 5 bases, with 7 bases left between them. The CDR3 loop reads CASSADYGYTF. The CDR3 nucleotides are TGTGCCAGCTCGGCTGATTATGGCTACACCTTC.

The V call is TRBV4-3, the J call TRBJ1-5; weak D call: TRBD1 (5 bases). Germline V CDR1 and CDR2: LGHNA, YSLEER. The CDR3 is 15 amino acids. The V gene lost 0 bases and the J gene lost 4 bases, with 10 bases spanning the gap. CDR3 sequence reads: CASSQDGRQNQPQHF. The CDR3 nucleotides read TGCGCCAGCAGCCAAGATGGGAGACAGAATCAGCCCCAGCATTTT.

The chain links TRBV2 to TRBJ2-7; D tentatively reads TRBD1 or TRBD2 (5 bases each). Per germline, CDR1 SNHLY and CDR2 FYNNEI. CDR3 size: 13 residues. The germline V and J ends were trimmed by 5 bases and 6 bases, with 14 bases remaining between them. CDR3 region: CASSRDRLSEQYF. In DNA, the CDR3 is TGTGCCAGCAGTCGGGACCGACTCAGCGAGCAGTACTTC.

The CDR3, as DNA: TGCAGTGCTAGTAACAGGGGAGACGAGCAGTACTTC. Its protein is CSASNRGDEQYF. The chain joins TRBV20-1 to TRBJ2-7; TRBD1 aligns across 7 bases. The germline CDR1 and CDR2 sequences are DFQATT and SNEGSKA (reference sequence). After removal of 3 bases from V and 5 bases from J, the junction contained 4 bases not matched to a gene. This CDR3 has 12 amino acids.

CDR3 protein: CASSIWAGGTDTQYF. The DNA for the CDR3 is TGTGCCAGTAGTATCTGGGCAGGGGGCACAGATACGCAGTATTTT. This chain links TRBV19 with TRBJ2-3; D possibly corresponds to TRBD1 (6 bases). V was pared by 3 bases and J by 1 base, with 11 bases between. The CDR3 runs 15 residues. Per germline, CDR1 LNHDA and CDR2 SQIVND (reference sequence).

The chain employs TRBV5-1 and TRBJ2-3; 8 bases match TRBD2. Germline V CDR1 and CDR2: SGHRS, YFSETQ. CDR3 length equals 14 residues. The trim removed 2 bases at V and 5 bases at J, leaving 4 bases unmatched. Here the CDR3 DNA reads TGCGCCAGCAGCTTCGGGGGGGCTCAAGATACGCAGTATTTT. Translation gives CASSFGGAQDTQYF.

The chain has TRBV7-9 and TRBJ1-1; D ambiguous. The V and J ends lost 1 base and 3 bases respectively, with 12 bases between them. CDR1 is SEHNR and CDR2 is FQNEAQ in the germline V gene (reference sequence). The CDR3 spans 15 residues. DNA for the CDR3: TGTGCCAGCAGCTTAGGGACGGGGATGGACACTGAAGCTTTCTTT. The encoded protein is CASSLGTGMDTEAFF.

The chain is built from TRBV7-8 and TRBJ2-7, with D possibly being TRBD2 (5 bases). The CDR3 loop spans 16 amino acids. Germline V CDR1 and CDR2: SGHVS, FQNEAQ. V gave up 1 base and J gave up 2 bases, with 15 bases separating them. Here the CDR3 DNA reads TGTGCCAGCAGCTTAGAGGCTCTGAGGGTCCCCTACGAGCAGTACTTC. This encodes CASSLEALRVPYEQYF.

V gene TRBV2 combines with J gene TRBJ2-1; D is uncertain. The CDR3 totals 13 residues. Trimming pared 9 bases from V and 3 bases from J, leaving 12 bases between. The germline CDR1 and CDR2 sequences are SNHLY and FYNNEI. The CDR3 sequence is CASGVTHYNEQFF. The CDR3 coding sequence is TGTGCCAGTGGGGTGACCCACTACAATGAGCAGTTCTTC.

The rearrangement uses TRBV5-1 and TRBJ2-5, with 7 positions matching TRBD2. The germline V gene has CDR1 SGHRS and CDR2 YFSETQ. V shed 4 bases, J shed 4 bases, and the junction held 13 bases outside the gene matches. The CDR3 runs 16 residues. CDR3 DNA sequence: TGCGCCAGCAGCCTACGTCTTGGCGGGGGAATAGAGACCCAGTACTTC. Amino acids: CASSLRLGGGIETQYF.

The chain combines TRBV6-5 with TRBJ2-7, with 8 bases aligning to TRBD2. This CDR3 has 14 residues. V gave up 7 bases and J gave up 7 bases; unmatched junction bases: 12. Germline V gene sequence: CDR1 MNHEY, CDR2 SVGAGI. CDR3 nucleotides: TGTGCCAGCACCCCTTCGGGGGGGCCTGGGGAGCAGTACTTC. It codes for CASTPSGGPGEQYF.

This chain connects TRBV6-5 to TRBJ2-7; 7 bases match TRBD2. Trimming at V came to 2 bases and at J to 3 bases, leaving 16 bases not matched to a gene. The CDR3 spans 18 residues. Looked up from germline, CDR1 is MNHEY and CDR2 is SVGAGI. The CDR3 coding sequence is TGTGCCAGCAGTTACGCTATCACGGGGGGACGGCCCTTCTACGAGCAGTACTTC. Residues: CASSYAITGGRPFYEQYF.